Below are 21 T cell receptor beta chains sequenced from a single sample in a study of T-cell memory formation after mild COVID-19. MiXCR, applied by TCRdb to the 5' RACE reads, yields one record per CDR3 protein. The table includes nearly 250,000 distinct CDR3 sequences, over 15% detected once. Input material: PBMCs or a T cell subset sorted from them (not recorded which). These receptors all come from an adult woman who had mild COVID-19 (a few samples of this study predate the infection). Cell type and time point are not known.

This clonotype was detected ten times or more. The chain is built from TRBV11-2 and TRBJ2-7; 8 bases are shared with TRBD2. The CDR3 has 13 residues. In germline, CDR1 is SGHAT, CDR2 FQNNGV. V was pared by 0 bases and J by 6 bases, with 1 base of the junction left unmatched. In nucleotides, the CDR3 is TGTGCCAGCAGCTTAGAGCTAGCGGGCGAGCAGTACTTC. It translates to CASSLELAGEQYF. The complete variable domain, with remaining parts taken from reference TRBV11-2 and TRBJ2-7, reads EAGVAQSPRYKIIEKRQSVAFWCNPISGHATLYWYQQILGQGPKLLIQFQNNGVVDDSQLPKDRFSAERLKGVDSTLKIQPAKLEDSAVYLCASSLELAGEQYFGPGTRLTVT.

This clonotype appeared a few times. J is TRBJ2-1 and V is TRBV7-2, with 7 bases that match TRBD2. This CDR3 is built from 13 residues. The trim removed 3 bases at V and 10 bases at J, leaving 6 bases unmatched. CDR1 SGHTA and CDR2 FQGNSA come from the germline V gene. The CDR3 protein is CASSFAGAGEQFF. The CDR3 region has the DNA TGTGCCAGCAGCTTCGCGGGAGCTGGGGAGCAGTTCTTC.

V is TRBV20-1 and J is TRBJ1-2, with unresolved D. V lost 3 bases and J 6 bases, leaving 8 bases between the germline ends. There are 11 residues in the CDR3. The germline V gene has CDR1 DFQATT and CDR2 SNEGSKA (reference sequence). The CDR3 coding sequence is TGCAGTGCTAGGGAAATGAATGGCTACACCTTC. Protein product: CSAREMNGYTF.

This clonotype has at least ten counts. The DNA of the CDR3 is TGCGCCAGCAGCCCCCGAATAGGAATGGAAAATTCACCCCTCCACTTT. It codes for CASSPRIGMENSPLHF. V is TRBV5-1 and J is TRBJ1-6; D gene uncertain. V lost 4 bases, J lost 7 bases, and 18 bases lay in between. The CDR3 is 16 residues long. In germline, CDR1 is SGHRS, CDR2 YFSETQ.

The genes are TRBV5-6 and TRBJ1-1; TRBD1 might be the D (6 bases). CDR1 and CDR2 (germline): SGHDT, YYEEEE. The V end lost 2 bases, the J end lost 5 bases, and 19 bases lay between the germline ends. CDR3 length equals 16 residues. CDR3 region: CASSLARGQRKTEAFF. Written as DNA, the CDR3 is TGTGCCAGCAGCTTAGCCCGGGGGCAGCGGAAAACTGAAGCTTTCTTT. The entire variable domain, with the rest obtained from reference TRBV5-6 and TRBJ1-1, is as follows: DAGVTQSPTHLIKTRGQQVTLRCSPKSGHDTVSWYQQALGQGPQFIFQYYEEEERQRGNFPDRFSGHQFPNYSSELNVNALLLGDSALYLCASSLARGQRKTEAFFGQGTRLTVV.

This rearrangement joins TRBV6-5 to TRBJ2-7; 10 nucleotides line up with TRBD1. The CDR3 length is 15 residues. J lost 2 bases, V lost 6 bases, and 7 bases had no gene match. Germline-derived CDR1 and CDR2 are MNHEY and SVGAGI. This CDR3 reads CASSIDRGLTYEQYF. In nucleotides, the CDR3 is TGTGCCAGCAGCATCGACAGGGGGCTGACCTACGAGCAGTACTTC.

This CDR3 reads CASSLWQGSSNQPQHF. CDR3 sequence (DNA): TGTGCCAGCAGCTTATGGCAGGGGAGTAGCAATCAGCCCCAGCATTTT. The chain uses TRBV5-5 and TRBJ1-5; TRBD1 might be the D (6 bases). Trimming cost V 2 bases and J 0 bases, with 12 bases left between them. Germline V gene lookup returns CDR1 SGHKS and CDR2 YYEKEE (reference sequence). This CDR3 is 16 amino acids long.

This chain connects TRBV7-3 to TRBJ2-1, with D unresolved. CDR1 and CDR2 (germline): SGHTA, FQGTGA. This CDR3 has 14 residues. The V and J ends lost 6 bases and 0 bases respectively, with 9 bases between them. Here the CDR3 reads CASRGPSSYNEQFF. The CDR3 region has the DNA TGTGCCAGCAGAGGACCGAGCTCCTACAATGAGCAGTTCTTC.

This clonotype was detected many times. DNA for the CDR3: TGTGCCAGCAGCCAAGATATCACAGGAATATACGAGCAGTACTTC. Encoded protein: CASSQDITGIYEQYF. This chain links TRBV4-2 with TRBJ2-7; TRBD1 might be the D (5 bases). Per the germline V gene, CDR1 is LGHNA and CDR2 is YNFKEQ. CDR3 length: 15 amino acids. The V end was cut by 0 bases, the J end by 4 bases, with 13 bases between.

This clonotype was counted many times. The V and J genes are TRBV6-2 or TRBV6-3 and TRBJ1-5, with TRBD1 matching 7 bases. The V segment lost 6 bases and the J segment 6 bases; nucleotides outside the gene matches: 8. CDR1 MNHEY and CDR2 SVGEGT come from the germline V gene. The CDR3 runs 14 residues. CDR3 coding DNA: TGTGCCAGCAGCGTTACAGGGGAAGCTCAGCCCCAGCATTTT. This sequence encodes CASSVTGEAQPQHF.

This clonotype has just a few counts. The V gene is TRBV29-1, the J gene TRBJ2-2; 8 bases match TRBD1. With V trimmed by 6 bases and J by 6 bases, 12 bases remained unmatched. The CDR3 contains 15 residues. CDR1 SQVTM and CDR2 ANQGSEA come from the germline V gene. This CDR3 is CSVLQGGFLSGELFF. For the CDR3, the DNA is TGCAGCGTGCTACAGGGGGGCTTTCTCTCCGGGGAGCTGTTTTTT.

Only a few counts were recorded for this clonotype. The chain joins TRBV5-1 to TRBJ1-1; D not resolved. Trimming pared 4 bases from V and 11 bases from J, leaving 12 bases between. The CDR3 is made up of 11 amino acids. Per germline, CDR1 SGHRS and CDR2 YFSETQ. The CDR3 nucleotides are TGCGCCAGCAGCGAGGGCCCTCAGGCTTTCTTT. Translation: CASSEGPQAFF.

This clonotype came up a few times. The V and J genes are TRBV6-2 or TRBV6-3 and TRBJ2-1, with 12 bases that match TRBD2. This CDR3 comprises 17 residues. Per germline, CDR1 MNHEY and CDR2 SVGEGT. With 5 bases clipped from V and 8 bases from J, the junction kept 13 bases outside the gene matches. As DNA, the CDR3 is TGTGCCAGCAGTCGCCGTGCCCTAGCGGGGGGGCAGGATGAGCAGTTCTTC. Translated: CASSRRALAGGQDEQFF.

This clonotype has more than one count but fewer than ten. The rearrangement links TRBV9 to TRBJ2-1; the match to TRBD2 covers 14 bases. This CDR3 region has 17 residues. The junction had 10 bases not matched to a gene; V was cut back by 4 bases and J by 7 bases. The germline V gene has CDR1 SGDLS and CDR2 YYNGEE. As DNA, the CDR3 is TGTGCCAGCAGCACATCCGGGACTAGCGGGAGAGGGAATGAGCAGTTCTTC. Translated, it gives CASSTSGTSGRGNEQFF.

This sequence joins TRBV4-1 and TRBJ1-1; D perhaps matches TRBD1 (5 bases). Germline CDR1 and CDR2: MGHRA and YSYEKL. The length of the CDR3 is 18 residues. Trimming took 2 bases from V and 5 from J, leaving 24 bases between them. The CDR3 bases are TGCGCCAGCAGCCAATTCCGCTCTTTGGGGCAGGGAATGACTGAAGCTTTCTTT. Its translation: CASSQFRSLGQGMTEAFF.

The chain uses TRBV18 and TRBJ1-1, with D maybe TRBD1 (5 bases). The germline V and J ends were trimmed by 3 bases and 1 base, with 9 bases remaining between them. Germline assignment: CDR1 KGHSH and CDR2 LQKENI. The length of the CDR3 is 14 residues. The CDR3: CASSPRGENTEAFF. DNA for the CDR3: TGTGCCAGCTCACCCCGAGGGGAGAACACTGAAGCTTTCTTT. Based on the CDR3 plus reference TRBV18 and TRBJ1-1, the full variable domain is NAGVMQNPRHLVRRRGQEARLRCSPMKGHSHVYWYRQLPEEGLKFMVYLQKENIIDESGMPKERFSAEFPKEGPSILRIQQVVRGDSAAYFCASSPRGENTEAFFGQGTRLTVV.

This clonotype occurred a few times. The V call is TRBV19, the J call TRBJ1-2; 8 nucleotides agree with TRBD1. The CDR3 is made up of 17 amino acids. V lost 5 bases and J lost 8; bases outside the gene matches: 19. Germline V gene data show CDR1 as LNHDA and CDR2 as SQIVND (reference sequence). DNA of the CDR3: TGTGCCAGTAGTTCCCGTTACGGACAGGGCTCAGTCGCGGGCTACACCTTC. This encodes CASSSRYGQGSVAGYTF.

The chain combines TRBV10-3 with TRBJ1-6; D is unresolved. The CDR3 totals 13 residues. Germline CDR1 reads ENHRY; CDR2 reads SYGVKD. V lost 6 bases to trimming and J lost 3 bases, with 6 bases between them. CDR3 DNA: TGTGCCATCAGGATTGACTATAATTCACCCCTCCACTTT. Protein product: CAIRIDYNSPLHF.

The J gene is TRBJ1-5, the V gene TRBV20-1; 10 bases align to TRBD1. Germline V gene data show CDR1 as DFQATT and CDR2 as SNEGSKA (reference sequence). The CDR3 is made up of 16 amino acids. V lost 6 bases, J lost 0 bases, and 8 bases stayed unmatched. CDR3 residues: CSAGQGVVSSNQPQHF. CDR3 coding DNA: TGCAGTGCCGGACAGGGGGTTGTGAGTAGCAATCAGCCCCAGCATTTT.

The CDR3, as DNA: TGCAGTGCCGAGAGCGGAAGGATCACAGATACGCAGTATTTT. It yields the protein CSAESGRITDTQYF. The chain recombines TRBV20-1 with TRBJ2-3; D possibly corresponds to TRBD2 (5 bases). Per the germline V gene, CDR1 is DFQATT and CDR2 is SNEGSKA (reference sequence). V lost 6 bases and J lost 2, with 15 bases in between. The CDR3 is 14 residues long.

V usage is TRBV15 and J usage is TRBJ1-2; 12 bases are a match to TRBD1. This CDR3 spans 19 amino acids. Per the germline V gene, CDR1 is LNHNV and CDR2 is YYDKDF (reference sequence). J gave up 7 bases and V 2 bases, and 17 bases lay outside the gene matches. The CDR3 coding sequence is TGTGCCACCAGCAGATTTTTTGGGACAGGGGGCGCTCAGTCTGGTGGCTACACCTTC. Protein product: CATSRFFGTGGAQSGGYTF.